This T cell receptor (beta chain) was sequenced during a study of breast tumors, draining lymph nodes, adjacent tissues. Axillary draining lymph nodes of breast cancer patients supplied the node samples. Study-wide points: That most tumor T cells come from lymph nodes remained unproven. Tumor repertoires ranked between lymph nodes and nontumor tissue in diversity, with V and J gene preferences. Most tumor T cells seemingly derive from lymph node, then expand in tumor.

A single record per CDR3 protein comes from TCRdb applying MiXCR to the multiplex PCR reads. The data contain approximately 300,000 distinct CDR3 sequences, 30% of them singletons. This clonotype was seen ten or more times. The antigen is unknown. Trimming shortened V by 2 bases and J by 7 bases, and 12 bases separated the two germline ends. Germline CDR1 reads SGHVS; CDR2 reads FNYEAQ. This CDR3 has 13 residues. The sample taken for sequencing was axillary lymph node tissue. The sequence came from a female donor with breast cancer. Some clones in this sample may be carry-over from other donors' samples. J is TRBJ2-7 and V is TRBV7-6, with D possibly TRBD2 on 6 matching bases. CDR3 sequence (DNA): TGTGCCAGCAGCTTACAGGGAGGTCGGGAGCAGTACTTC. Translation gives CASSLQGGREQYF.